This T cell receptor (beta chain) was found in a study of CD4 T cells in relation to SARS-CoV-2 and coronaviruses. Unexposed donor CD4+ T cells date from about 2010-2019, before the COVID-19 pandemic. TCRdb's copy holds only in-frame clones and misses some; the assay was immunoSEQ multiplex PCR. The repertoire holds under 65,000 clones, 86% seen once, with roughly 1.5% in the top ten. CDR3 size: 14 residues. Germline CDR1 reads MNHEY; CDR2 reads SVGAGI. Trimming at V came to 7 bases and at J to 5 bases, leaving 5 bases not matched to a gene. The sequenced sample consisted of memory CD4+ T cells from PBMCs. This sequence joins TRBV6-5 and TRBJ2-7; 13 bases are shared with TRBD2. The receptor was derived from a human donor in good health. The CDR3 sequence is CASKGLAGFNEQYF. CDR3 coding DNA: TGTGCCAGCAAGGGACTAGCGGGATTTAACGAGCAGTACTTC.